What follows are 32 T cell receptor beta chains derived from one specimen sequenced in a study of identical twins. In TCRdb, the 5' RACE reads were re-called with MiXCR into one record per CDR3 protein. The sample consists of roughly 1,500,000 distinct CDR3 sequences, 32% of them appearing once. Source material: cord blood. These receptors originate from a newborn girl in good health.

This clonotype was recorded many times. The chain joins TRBV20-1 to TRBJ2-3, with D possibly matching TRBD2 (5 bases). The CDR3 is 14 amino acids. Trimming took off 5 bases at V and 3 bases at J, with 15 bases between the two ends. Per the germline V gene, CDR1 is DFQATT and CDR2 is SNEGSKA (reference sequence). For the CDR3, the DNA is TGCAGTGCTGGGCAGCGGTTCCTTACAGATACGCAGTATTTT. Translated, it gives CSAGQRFLTDTQYF.

This chain connects TRBV5-6 to TRBJ2-1; 9 positions match TRBD2. The CDR3 covers 15 residues. V lost 4 bases and J lost 10; bases outside the gene matches: 12. CDR1 and CDR2 from the germline V gene are SGHDT and YYEEEE. CDR3 loop: CASSLPGLARGEQFF. The CDR3 DNA reads TGTGCCAGCAGCCTGCCGGGACTAGCCAGGGGGGAGCAGTTCTTC. Full variable domain (outside the CDR3, taken from reference TRBV5-6 and TRBJ2-1): DAGVTQSPTHLIKTRGQQVTLRCSPKSGHDTVSWYQQALGQGPQFIFQYYEEEERQRGNFPDRFSGHQFPNYSSELNVNALLLGDSALYLCASSLPGLARGEQFFGPGTRLTVL.

This clonotype was picked up a small number of times. In DNA, the CDR3 is TGTGCCAGCAGCACAGGGGGCGGCAATCAGCCCCAGCATTTT. Its protein product is CASSTGGGNQPQHF. V and J are TRBV5-4 and TRBJ1-5; TRBD1 matches at 9 bases. V trimming: 4 bases; J trimming: 2 bases; junction bases outside the gene matches: 1. Germline V gene lookup returns CDR1 SGHNT and CDR2 YYREEE (reference sequence). The CDR3 loop spans 14 amino acids.

A few counts support this clonotype. The V call is TRBV28, the J call TRBJ2-7, with D uncertain. This CDR3 region has 13 residues. From germline, CDR1 is MDHEN and CDR2 SYDVKM. V was clipped by 8 bases and J by 2 bases, with 13 bases between them. The CDR3, as DNA: TGTGCCAGCGGCGGTCAGCCCACCTACGAGCAGTACTTC. Translating it yields CASGGQPTYEQYF.

This clonotype was seen a few times. This chain joins TRBV3-1 and TRBJ2-5, with 8 bases lining up with TRBD2. The V gene's germline CDR1 is LGHDT and CDR2 YNNKEL (reference sequence). The CDR3 has 18 residues. V trimming: 1 base; J trimming: 4 bases; junction bases outside the gene matches: 14. The CDR3 DNA is TGTGCCAGCAGCCAAGTGATGGGGGGACTAGGAAGGCCAGAGACCCAGTACTTC. This gives the protein CASSQVMGGLGRPETQYF.

The chain uses TRBV24-1 and TRBJ2-3, with D tentatively TRBD1 (5 bases). CDR1 is KGHDR, CDR2 SFDVKD, per germline. Trimming removed 5 bases at V and 4 bases at J, with 15 bases between. The CDR3 has 15 amino acids. The CDR3, as DNA: TGTGCCACCAGTGCAGGGCGTGGGTTCGCAGATACGCAGTATTTT. This gives the protein CATSAGRGFADTQYF.

This rearrangement joins TRBV2 to TRBJ1-5; D is ambiguous. CDR1 is SNHLY, CDR2 FYNNEI, per germline. This CDR3 contains 12 residues. V lost 3 bases to trimming and J lost 8 bases, with 8 bases between them. CDR3 amino acids: CASSESGEPQHF. The CDR3 DNA follows: TGTGCCAGCAGTGAGTCCGGGGAGCCCCAGCATTTT.

J is TRBJ1-1 and V is TRBV20-1; 8 positions match TRBD1. CDR1 is DFQATT, CDR2 SNEGSKA, per germline (reference sequence). This CDR3 region has 15 residues. Trimming cost V 5 bases and J 2 bases; bases outside gene matches: 10. CDR3 loop: CSADRGTSANTEAFF. The CDR3 bases are TGCAGTGCTGACAGGGGAACCTCCGCAAACACTGAAGCTTTCTTT.

The chain recombines TRBV4-2 with TRBJ2-7; the D gene is possibly TRBD2 (5 bases). Trimming cost V 2 bases and J 5 bases, with 10 bases left between them. CDR3 size: 13 residues. Per the germline V gene, CDR1 is LGHNA and CDR2 is YNFKEQ. The CDR3 reads CASSQQLGHEQYF. The CDR3 DNA is TGTGCCAGCAGCCAACAACTAGGGCACGAGCAGTACTTC.

V is TRBV11-2 and J is TRBJ2-3; D is possibly TRBD1 or TRBD2 (5 bases each). This CDR3 is built from 19 residues. V was shortened by 0 bases and J by 0 bases, with 19 bases between the two germline ends. Germline lookup yields CDR1 SGHAT and CDR2 FQNNGV. The CDR3 is CASSLDSRRRAGSTDTQYF. The CDR3 bases are TGTGCCAGCAGCTTAGACTCGAGGAGGCGGGCAGGGAGCACAGATACGCAGTATTTT. The variable domain in full, completed from reference TRBV11-2 and TRBJ2-3, reads EAGVAQSPRYKIIEKRQSVAFWCNPISGHATLYWYQQILGQGPKLLIQFQNNGVVDDSQLPKDRFSAERLKGVDSTLKIQPAKLEDSAVYLCASSLDSRRRAGSTDTQYFGPGTRLTVL.

Notes on this clonotype: Given a much more abundant clone one base away, this may be a read error. The CDR3 nucleotides are TGTGCCAGCAGCCAAGATCGACGAGCGGGGAAAGAGACCCAGTACTTC. This sequence encodes CASSQDRRAGKETQYF. The chain carries TRBV4-2 and TRBJ2-4, with 7 bases matching TRBD2. The J call could be wrong; TRBJ2-5 is a better fit for the DNA end. The CDR3 runs to 16 residues. Germline CDR1 and CDR2: LGHNA and YNFKEQ.

This chain links TRBV6-6 with TRBJ2-7; tentatively, D is TRBD2 (6 bases). Germline-derived CDR1 and CDR2 are MNHNY and SVGAGI (reference sequence). V was trimmed by 2 bases and J by 4 bases, leaving 9 bases between them. This CDR3 is 13 amino acids long. The CDR3 DNA reads as TGTGCCAGCAGTTACGCGGGACTGTACGAGCAGTACTTC. Translated, it gives CASSYAGLYEQYF.

Worth noting for this clonotype: Germline and junction disagree at one end, which may indicate a read error. V is TRBV20-1 and J is TRBJ2-3; D unresolved. The CDR3 runs to 12 residues. Germline V gives CDR1 DFQATT, CDR2 SNEGSKA (reference sequence). The CDR3 reads CGASTTADTQYF. CDR3 bases: TGCGGTGCCTCTACCACCGCGGATACGCAGTATTTT.

The table lists this clonotype with a few counts. The gene calls are TRBV20-1 and TRBJ2-7; D gene ambiguous. Germline V gene lookup returns CDR1 DFQATT and CDR2 SNEGSKA (reference sequence). V lost 0 bases and J 4 bases, leaving 10 bases between the germline ends. The CDR3 loop spans 13 amino acids. CDR3 sequence: CSARDEASYEQYF. The CDR3 nucleotides read TGCAGTGCTAGAGATGAGGCGTCATACGAGCAGTACTTC.

At least ten counts were recorded for this clonotype. The chain links TRBV29-1 to TRBJ2-7, with D unclear. Trimming removed 4 bases from V and 1 base from J, with 17 bases in between. Germline CDR1 is SQVTM and CDR2 is ANQGSEA. The CDR3 runs 15 residues. CDR3 DNA sequence: TGCAGCGTTGCAGCCCCGGGCCCAACGTCCTACGAGCAGTACTTC. The encoded protein is CSVAAPGPTSYEQYF.

The rearrangement uses TRBV10-3 and TRBJ1-1; 9 positions agree with TRBD1. Germline CDR1 ENHRY, CDR2 SYGVKD. J was trimmed by 3 bases and V by 4 bases; bases with no gene match: 9. The CDR3 consists of 16 residues. The CDR3 DNA reads TGTGCCATCAGTGGGGGGACAGGGTGGAAGGACACTGAAGCTTTCTTT. This sequence encodes CAISGGTGWKDTEAFF.

This clonotype was picked up a small number of times. The CDR3 here is CASSLKLAGGYEQYF. The CDR3 nucleotides are TGCGCCAGCAGCTTGAAACTAGCGGGAGGGTACGAGCAGTACTTC. The chain couples TRBV5-1 to TRBJ2-7; 13 bases map to TRBD2. V lost 1 base and J lost 4; bases outside the gene matches: 2. This CDR3 has 15 amino acids. The germline CDR1 and CDR2 sequences are SGHRS and YFSETQ. The full variable domain, in which reference TRBV5-1 and TRBJ2-7 provide the parts outside the CDR3, is KAGVTQTPRYLIKTRGQQVTLSCSPISGHRSVSWYQQTPGQGLQFLFEYFSETQRNKGNFPGRFSGRQFSNSRSEMNVSTLELGDSALYLCASSLKLAGGYEQYFGPGTRLTVT.

This clonotype was counted only a few times. At one boundary the junction diverges from the germline segment, which might be a read error. The chain employs TRBV7-9 and TRBJ2-1; weak D call: TRBD2 (5 bases). The length of the CDR3 is 15 residues. Germline CDR1 and CDR2: SEHNR and FQNEAQ (reference sequence). CDR3 bases: TGTGCCAGCACCTTAGGAGGTCCCGGGGTTAGTGAGCAGTTCTTC. Translating it yields CASTLGGPGVSEQFF.

This rearrangement joins TRBV4-2 to TRBJ2-7, with D perhaps TRBD2 (5 bases). From germline, CDR1 is LGHNA and CDR2 YNFKEQ. This CDR3 region has 17 residues. V lost 3 bases and J 0 bases, leaving 18 bases between the germline ends. CDR3 region: CASSHSRGERSSYEQYF. CDR3 nucleotide sequence: TGTGCCAGCAGCCACTCCCGTGGCGAGCGGAGCTCCTACGAGCAGTACTTC.

The J gene is TRBJ2-5, the V gene TRBV4-1; a possible D gene is TRBD2 (5 bases). This CDR3 is 13 amino acids long. Germline values: CDR1 MGHRA, CDR2 YSYEKL. Trimming took 3 bases from V and 11 from J, leaving 16 bases between them. This CDR3 is CASSHVPQEEQYF. The CDR3 DNA sequence: TGCGCCAGCAGCCACGTTCCCCAGGAGGAGCAGTACTTC.

This chain joins TRBV20-1 and TRBJ1-1; D is ambiguous. The V gene's germline CDR1 is DFQATT and CDR2 SNEGSKA (reference sequence). The CDR3 is 14 residues long. The V end was cut by 3 bases, the J end by 2 bases, with 13 bases between. The CDR3 DNA follows: TGCAGTGCTAGGGGCTGGGGATCCAACACTGAAGCTTTCTTT. Amino acids: CSARGWGSNTEAFF.

In this sample, this clonotype turned up a few times. The J gene is TRBJ1-2, the V gene TRBV4-2; 7 bases match TRBD1. The V segment lost 2 bases and the J segment 2 bases; nucleotides outside the gene matches: 8. The CDR3 spans 16 residues. Germline V lookup: CDR1 LGHNA, CDR2 YNFKEQ. Here the CDR3 reads CASSQIGQASNYGYTF. In nucleotides, the CDR3 is TGTGCCAGCAGCCAAATAGGACAGGCCTCAAACTATGGCTACACCTTC.

This clonotype has a single count. The chain has TRBV7-2 and TRBJ2-2; D uncertain. Germline loops: CDR1 SGHTA, CDR2 FQGNSA. Trimming stripped 5 bases from V and 1 base from J, with 17 bases between. The CDR3 is 17 residues long. The chain's CDR3 is CASSPIAYLKNTGELFF. In DNA, the CDR3 is TGTGCCAGCAGCCCGATAGCCTACCTTAAGAACACCGGGGAGCTGTTTTTT.

CDR3 nucleotides: TGTGCCAGCAGTGAATACGGGATTGAAGCTTTCTTT. Its translation is CASSEYGIEAFF. This chain joins TRBV6-1 and TRBJ1-1; D remains ambiguous. With 2 bases removed from V and 7 bases from J, the gap between germline ends came to 8 bases. The germline V gene has CDR1 MNHNS and CDR2 SASEGT. The CDR3 length is 12 residues.

This chain connects TRBV6-1 to TRBJ2-7; 7 nucleotides agree with TRBD1. The CDR3 covers 16 residues. Germline trimming cut 5 bases from V and 1 base from J; bases unmatched to any gene: 11. Germline V gives CDR1 MNHNS, CDR2 SASEGT. CDR3 amino acids: CASSPSGTVRSYEQYF. CDR3 nucleotide sequence: TGTGCCAGCAGTCCCTCCGGGACAGTTAGATCCTACGAGCAGTACTTC.

Remarks on this clonotype: A much larger clone sits a single nucleotide away, making a read error possible. V and J are TRBV25-1 and TRBJ2-4; 8 bases align to TRBD1. The assigned J gene may be wrong: the sequence end matches TRBJ2-7 better. The germline V gene encodes CDR1 MGHDK and CDR2 SYGVNS. The CDR3 sequence is 13 residues long. The CDR3 sequence is CASSEWTGSEQYF. The CDR3, as DNA: TGTGCCAGCAGTGAATGGACAGGGTCCGAGCAGTACTTC.

As for this clonotype: The junction departs from germline at one end; a sequencing error may be responsible. The rearrangement links TRBV5-1 to TRBJ2-7; D might be TRBD2 (5 bases). Per germline, CDR1 SGHRS and CDR2 YFSETQ. This CDR3 contains 13 residues. This CDR3 is CASGLGVDNEQYF. DNA of the CDR3: TGCGCCAGCGGCTTGGGAGTCGACAACGAGCAGTACTTC. Full variable domain (rest looked up from reference TRBV5-1 and TRBJ2-7): KAGVTQTPRYLIKTRGQQVTLSCSPISGHRSVSWYQQTPGQGLQFLFEYFSETQRNKGNFPGRFSGRQFSNSRSEMNVSTLELGDSALYLCASGLGVDNEQYFGPGTRLTVT.

The sample holds many counts of this clonotype. The chain combines TRBV5-1 with TRBJ1-2, with D possibly TRBD1 on 5 matching bases. Trimming took off 1 base at V and 7 bases at J, with 20 bases between the two ends. Germline CDR1 and CDR2: SGHRS and YFSETQ. This CDR3 spans 16 amino acids. The CDR3 protein is CASSLRRGEIGSGYTF. The CDR3 bases are TGCGCCAGCAGCTTGCGGCGGGGGGAGATTGGATCTGGCTACACCTTC.

The chain is built from TRBV7-9 and TRBJ2-4; 11 nucleotides line up with TRBD2. Trimming took 8 bases from V and 0 from J; bases not matched to a gene: 12. There are 18 residues in the CDR3. Germline loops: CDR1 SEHNR, CDR2 FQNEAQ (reference sequence). The CDR3 protein is CASGQTGLAAEAKNIQYF. The CDR3 DNA reads TGTGCCAGCGGCCAAACGGGACTAGCGGCCGAAGCCAAAAACATTCAGTACTTC.

The CDR3 loop is CASSILPLSGDSNQPQHF. CDR3 bases: TGTGCCAGTAGTATTCTCCCCCTTTCCGGGGACAGCAATCAGCCCCAGCATTTT. The chain employs TRBV19 and TRBJ1-5; a weak D match, TRBD1 (5 bases). V lost 3 bases and J 1 base, leaving 19 bases between the germline ends. This CDR3 is built from 18 residues. CDR1 LNHDA and CDR2 SQIVND come from the germline V gene (reference sequence).

This clonotype was observed a handful of times. The CDR3, as DNA: TGTGCCATCAGTGTGAGGAAGGATCAGCCCCAGCATTTT. It specifies CAISVRKDQPQHF. The chain links TRBV10-3 to TRBJ1-5; D gene unclear. The V and J ends lost 4 bases and 5 bases respectively, with 9 bases between them. The V gene's germline CDR1 is ENHRY and CDR2 SYGVKD. This CDR3 region has 13 residues.

The chain employs TRBV3-1 and TRBJ1-4; D unclear. The CDR3 is made up of 12 amino acids. V was clipped by 2 bases and J by 7 bases, with 5 bases between them. In germline, CDR1 is LGHDT, CDR2 YNNKEL (reference sequence). CDR3 DNA: TGTGCCAGCAGCCAATGGCCTGAAAAACTGTTTTTT. Amino acids: CASSQWPEKLFF.